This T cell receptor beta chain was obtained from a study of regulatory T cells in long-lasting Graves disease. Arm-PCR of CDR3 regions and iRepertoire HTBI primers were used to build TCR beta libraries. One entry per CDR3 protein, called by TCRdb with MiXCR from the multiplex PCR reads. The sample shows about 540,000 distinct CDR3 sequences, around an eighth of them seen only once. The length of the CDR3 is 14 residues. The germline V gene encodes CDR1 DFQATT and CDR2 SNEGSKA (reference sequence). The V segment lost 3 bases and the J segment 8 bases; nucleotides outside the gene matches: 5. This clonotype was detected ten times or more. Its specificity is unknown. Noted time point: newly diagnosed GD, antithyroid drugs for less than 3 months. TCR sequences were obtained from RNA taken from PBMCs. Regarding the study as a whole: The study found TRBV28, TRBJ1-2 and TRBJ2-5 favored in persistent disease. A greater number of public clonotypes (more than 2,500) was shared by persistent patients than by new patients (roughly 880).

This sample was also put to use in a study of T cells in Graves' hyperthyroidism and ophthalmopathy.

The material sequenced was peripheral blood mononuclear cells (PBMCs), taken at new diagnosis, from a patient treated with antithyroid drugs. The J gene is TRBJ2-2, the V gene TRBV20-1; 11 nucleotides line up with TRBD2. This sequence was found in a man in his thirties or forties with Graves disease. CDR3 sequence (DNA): TGCAGTGCTAGGACTAGCGGGGCTTCTGGGGAGCTGTTTTTT. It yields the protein CSARTSGASGELFF.